The 9 T cell receptor beta chains given below trace back to one sample, sequenced in a study of graft-versus-host responses after intestinal transplantation. The protocol was immunoSEQ multiplex PCR, while the TCRdb copy is restricted to in-frame clones and leaves out a portion. In the table there are roughly 92,000 clones, 88% of which are singletons. Which antigens these TCRs recognize remains unknown. The input for sequencing was unstimulated CD4+ T cells sorted from spleen or lymph node cells, taken before transplant. Receptors were obtained from a human donor who was the organ donor for an intestinal transplant.

The chain recombines TRBV2 with TRBJ1-1; D not resolved. Germline lookup yields CDR1 SNHLY and CDR2 FYNNEI. This CDR3 spans 12 amino acids. Trimming stripped 7 bases from V and 8 bases from J, with 14 bases between. The CDR3 loop is CASTPPVLEAFF. The DNA for the CDR3 is TGTGCCAGCACCCCCCCGGTGTTGGAAGCTTTCTTT.

This chain uses TRBV6-5 with TRBJ1-1, with D perhaps matching TRBD1 (5 bases). Per germline, CDR1 MNHEY and CDR2 SVGAGI. V was clipped by 6 bases and J by 0 bases, with 11 bases between them. The CDR3 extends over 14 amino acids. The CDR3 loop is CASRTAGMNTEAFF. Written as DNA, the CDR3 is TGTGCCAGCAGGACAGCGGGGATGAACACTGAAGCTTTCTTT.

The rearrangement links TRBV9 to TRBJ2-3; TRBD2 matches 8 bases. CDR3 length: 14 amino acids. The germline V gene has CDR1 SGDLS and CDR2 YYNGEE. Unmatched junction bases numbered 4, after V lost 4 bases and J lost 3 bases. CDR3: CASSSGLETDTQYF. The CDR3 DNA sequence: TGTGCCAGCAGCTCGGGACTAGAAACAGATACGCAGTATTTT.

The genes are TRBV9 and TRBJ2-5; no clear D. The CDR3 contains 15 residues. Germline V lookup: CDR1 SGDLS, CDR2 YYNGEE. V gave up 0 bases and J gave up 3 bases, with 12 bases separating them. The CDR3 bases are TGTGCCAGCAGCGTAGCCTTGAGTACTAAAGAGACCCAGTACTTC. Residues: CASSVALSTKETQYF. Filled out from reference TRBV9 and TRBJ2-5, the complete variable domain reads DSGVTQTPKHLITATGQRVTLRCSPRSGDLSVYWYQQSLDQGLQFLIQYYNGEERAKGNILERFSAQQFPDLHSELNLSSLELGDSALYFCASSVALSTKETQYFGPGTRLLVL.

The chain combines TRBV28 with TRBJ2-5; maybe TRBD2 (7 bases). The germline gives CDR1 MDHEN, CDR2 SYDVKM. The V end lost 0 bases, the J end lost 5 bases, and 13 bases lay between the germline ends. This CDR3 comprises 15 residues. The CDR3 loop reads CASSLWWGGGETQYF. The CDR3 nucleotides read TGTGCCAGCAGTTTATGGTGGGGGGGCGGGGAGACCCAGTACTTC.

The chain employs TRBV19 and TRBJ2-5, with 8 bases identical to TRBD1. Germline values: CDR1 LNHDA, CDR2 SQIVND (reference sequence). Trimming at V came to 5 bases and at J to 5 bases, leaving 13 bases not matched to a gene. The CDR3 sequence is 16 residues long. The CDR3 DNA is TGTGCCAGTAGTCAAGACAGGGGTAATGCGGGGGAGACCCAGTACTTC. Translating gives CASSQDRGNAGETQYF.

CDR3 coding DNA: TGTGCCAGCAGCCCGCGCCGGAGTGTTATAGGTGAGCAGTTCTTC. It encodes CASSPRRSVIGEQFF. The rearrangement uses TRBV11-3 and TRBJ2-1; D ambiguous. The CDR3 has 15 amino acids. V was cut by 5 bases and J by 9 bases, with 20 bases left in between. Germline V CDR1 and CDR2: SGHNT, YENEEA.

The V gene is TRBV6-5, the J gene TRBJ1-1; D possibly corresponds to TRBD1 (5 bases). Trimming removed 7 bases from V and 4 bases from J, with 16 bases in between. The germline V gene encodes CDR1 MNHEY and CDR2 SVGAGI. This CDR3 is 14 amino acids long. CDR3 nucleotides: TGTGCCAGCAAAACAGGTTTGTCGAGCACTGAAGCTTTCTTT. Translation: CASKTGLSSTEAFF.

CDR3 region: CASSAEGYEQYF. The CDR3 DNA sequence: TGTGCCAGCTCCGCGGAGGGCTACGAGCAGTACTTC. The chain is built from TRBV18 and TRBJ2-7, with D perhaps matching TRBD2 (6 bases). Trimming removed 6 bases from V and 3 bases from J, with 9 bases in between. CDR1 is KGHSH, CDR2 LQKENI, per germline. The CDR3 runs 12 residues.